These 30 T cell receptor beta chains came from one sample sequenced in a study of blood T cell repertoires in COVID-19. The protocol was immunoSEQ multiplex PCR, while the TCRdb copy is restricted to in-frame clones and leaves out a portion. The table has some 70,000 clones, more than 85% seen once. Sequencing was performed on peripheral blood. These receptors were obtained from a human donor with active COVID-19. The donor label of this sample is uncertain.

The chain combines TRBV5-1 with TRBJ2-7; 9 bases agree with TRBD2. The CDR3 sequence is 15 residues long. Germline-derived CDR1 and CDR2 are SGHRS and YFSETQ. V was clipped by 0 bases and J by 1 base; unmatched bases: 2. CDR3 nucleotides: TGCGCCAGCAGCTTGGTCGCGGGAGGGTCCTACGAGCAGTACTTC. Protein product: CASSLVAGGSYEQYF.

The rearrangement links TRBV6-2 or TRBV6-3 to TRBJ1-5; TRBD1 aligns across 7 bases. The J segment lost 1 base and the V segment lost 3 bases, leaving 3 bases of the junction unmatched. Germline V gives CDR1 MNHEY, CDR2 SVGEGT. The CDR3 is 15 amino acids. This CDR3 reads CASSYDRVSNQPQHF. Here the CDR3 DNA reads TGTGCCAGCAGTTATGACAGGGTCAGCAATCAGCCCCAGCATTTT.

The chain employs TRBV28 and TRBJ1-1; TRBD1 is a possible D gene (6 bases). In germline, CDR1 is MDHEN, CDR2 SYDVKM. The CDR3 runs to 16 residues. The V end lost 2 bases, the J end lost 0 bases, and 13 bases lay between the germline ends. CDR3 region: CASSLRGLGMNTEAFF. CDR3 sequence (DNA): TGTGCCAGCAGTTTAAGGGGGTTGGGGATGAACACTGAAGCTTTCTTT.

V and J are TRBV11-2 and TRBJ2-1; 9 nucleotides line up with TRBD2. V trimming: 1 base; J trimming: 3 bases; junction bases outside the gene matches: 7. CDR1 SGHAT and CDR2 FQNNGV come from the germline V gene. This CDR3 is built from 17 residues. The CDR3 bases are TGTGCCAGCAGCTTAGGGGAGACTAGCGGCCTCTACAATGAGCAGTTCTTC. Its translation: CASSLGETSGLYNEQFF.

V usage is TRBV12-5 and J usage is TRBJ2-3; 7 bases line up with TRBD1. V shed 2 bases, J shed 2 bases, and the junction held 10 bases outside the gene matches. Germline assignment: CDR1 LGHNT and CDR2 FRNRAP. This CDR3 has 17 amino acids. CDR3 protein: CASGLPRKDRITDTQYF. The CDR3 nucleotides read TGTGCTAGTGGTTTGCCACGAAAGGACAGGATCACAGATACGCAGTATTTT.

The V call is TRBV2, the J call TRBJ2-7, with 7 bases matching TRBD1. The germline CDR1 and CDR2 sequences are SNHLY and FYNNEI. Losses at the gene ends were 5 bases for V and 2 bases for J; bases not matched to a gene: 9. The CDR3 extends over 15 amino acids. The CDR3 bases are TGTGCCAGCAGTTACGAGACAGGGACCGCCTACGAGCAGTACTTC. Its translation is CASSYETGTAYEQYF.

The chain links TRBV24-1 to TRBJ2-1; 12 bases fit TRBD2. J gave up 5 bases and V 3 bases, and 7 bases lay outside the gene matches. The CDR3 runs to 17 residues. Germline V lookup: CDR1 KGHDR, CDR2 SFDVKD. DNA for the CDR3: TGTGCCACCAGTGATGGATCTAGCGGGAGGGCCAACAATGAGCAGTTCTTC. It codes for CATSDGSSGRANNEQFF.

The gene calls are TRBV9 and TRBJ2-1; tentative D call: TRBD2 (6 bases). Trimming left V 2 bases short and J 9 bases short, with 6 bases between. This CDR3 is built from 11 residues. Germline V lookup: CDR1 SGDLS, CDR2 YYNGEE. The CDR3 DNA sequence: TGTGCCAGCAGCGTTAGCGGTGAGCAGTTCTTC. Its protein product is CASSVSGEQFF.

The V call is TRBV24-1, the J call TRBJ2-1; D is undetermined. With 4 bases removed from V and 0 bases from J, the gap between germline ends came to 6 bases. Germline CDR1 and CDR2: KGHDR and SFDVKD. This CDR3 comprises 14 residues. The CDR3 bases are TGTGCCACCAGTGAGGCGGACTCCTACAATGAGCAGTTCTTC. Amino acids: CATSEADSYNEQFF.

J is TRBJ2-1 and V is TRBV14, with 9 bases lining up with TRBD2. CDR1 is SGHDN, CDR2 FVKESK, per germline. This CDR3 has 16 amino acids. Trimming at V came to 3 bases and at J to 2 bases, leaving 5 bases not matched to a gene. The CDR3 bases are TGTGCCAGCAGCCAGAATAGCGGGGGCGCCTACAATGAGCAGTTCTTC. Protein: CASSQNSGGAYNEQFF.

CDR3 in amino acids: CASSQVLGGAYEQYF. The CDR3 nucleotides read TGCGCCAGCAGCCAAGTCTTAGGCGGGGCCTACGAGCAGTACTTC. The chain recombines TRBV4-3 with TRBJ2-7, with D possibly TRBD2 on 6 matching bases. V lost 1 base and J 2 bases, leaving 12 bases between the germline ends. Per germline, CDR1 LGHNA and CDR2 YSLEER. CDR3 length equals 15 residues.

V and J are TRBV3-1 (or the pseudogene TRBV3-2) and TRBJ2-7; the match to TRBD2 covers 9 bases. V was pared by 0 bases and J by 5 bases, with 5 bases of the junction left unmatched. The CDR3 runs 15 residues. The V gene's germline CDR1 is LGHDT and CDR2 YNNKEL (reference sequence). The CDR3 sequence: CASSQDSLAGNEQYF. CDR3 nucleotide sequence: TGTGCCAGCAGCCAAGATTCGCTAGCGGGGAACGAGCAGTACTTC.

The CDR3 coding sequence is TGTGCCAGCAGGGTACAGGGGAGCTACACCTTC. This encodes CASRVQGSYTF. The V call is TRBV28, the J call TRBJ1-2; 7 nucleotides align to TRBD1. Trimming at V came to 6 bases and at J to 9 bases, leaving 4 bases not matched to a gene. Germline-derived CDR1 and CDR2 are MDHEN and SYDVKM. The CDR3 contains 11 residues.

The CDR3 DNA is TGTGCCAGTTCCGGGGACAGGTATGAGACCCAGTACTTC. This codes for CASSGDRYETQYF. The genes are TRBV6-5 and TRBJ2-5, with TRBD1 matching over 8 bases. CDR3 length: 13 amino acids. The V gene's germline CDR1 is MNHEY and CDR2 SVGAGI. Trimming took 9 bases from V and 5 from J; bases not matched to a gene: 8.

This CDR3 reads CASSVTGGYEQYF. For the CDR3, the DNA is TGTGCCAGCAGTGTGACAGGGGGCTACGAGCAGTACTTC. The chain joins TRBV12-3 or TRBV12-4 to TRBJ2-7; TRBD1 matches at 9 bases. With V trimmed by 5 bases and J by 3 bases, 2 bases remained unmatched. This CDR3 spans 13 amino acids.

The CDR3 DNA reads as TGTGCCAGCAGCTTGGACAACCACTACGAGCAGTACTTC. Residues: CASSLDNHYEQYF. The chain combines TRBV5-6 with TRBJ2-7, with D unclear. Trimming left V 0 bases short and J 3 bases short, with 7 bases between. This CDR3 comprises 13 residues. CDR1 and CDR2 (germline): SGHDT, YYEEEE.

The CDR3: CASSLSPSGKPEQFF. The CDR3 bases are TGTGCCAGCAGCTTATCGCCTAGCGGGAAACCCGAGCAGTTCTTC. The gene calls are TRBV7-3 and TRBJ2-1, with 9 bases identical to TRBD2. Trimming removed 2 bases from V and 10 bases from J; junction bases left unmatched: 9. The germline V gene has CDR1 SGHTA and CDR2 FQGTGA. The CDR3 contains 15 residues.

The rearrangement joins TRBV19 to TRBJ2-1; 7 bases are shared with TRBD2. The CDR3 is made up of 15 amino acids. Germline CDR1 LNHDA, CDR2 SQIVND (reference sequence). The ends lost 8 bases at V and 3 bases at J; junction bases unmatched: 10. The CDR3 sequence: CASATGGGYYNEQFF. DNA for the CDR3: TGTGCCAGTGCAACGGGCGGGGGTTACTACAATGAGCAGTTCTTC.

The CDR3: CASSLGGTGGSDTQYF. The CDR3 bases are TGCGCCAGCAGCTTGGGAGGGACAGGGGGCAGCGATACGCAGTATTTT. The V and J genes are TRBV5-1 and TRBJ2-3; TRBD1 aligns across 12 bases. With 0 bases clipped from V and 6 bases from J, the junction kept 5 bases outside the gene matches. Germline V gene lookup returns CDR1 SGHRS and CDR2 YFSETQ. CDR3 length: 16 amino acids.

The rearrangement joins TRBV18 to TRBJ2-7; 10 bases map to TRBD1. CDR1 is KGHSH, CDR2 LQKENI, per germline. This CDR3 has 16 amino acids. J gave up 7 bases and V 3 bases, and 12 bases lay outside the gene matches. CDR3 protein: CASSPNSITGQGEQYF. Here the CDR3 DNA reads TGTGCCAGCTCACCTAATTCGATCACGGGACAGGGGGAGCAGTACTTC. Full variable domain (remainder filled in from reference TRBV18 and TRBJ2-7): NAGVMQNPRHLVRRRGQEARLRCSPMKGHSHVYWYRQLPEEGLKFMVYLQKENIIDESGMPKERFSAEFPKEGPSILRIQQVVRGDSAAYFCASSPNSITGQGEQYFGPGTRLTVT.

This clone showed up just a few times. This chain uses TRBV6-4 with TRBJ2-1, with 11 bases identical to TRBD2. Germline V gene lookup returns CDR1 MRHNA and CDR2 SNTAGT. After removal of 3 bases from V and 7 bases from J, the junction contained 5 bases not matched to a gene. The CDR3 consists of 15 residues. CDR3 amino acids: CASSELAGELNEQFF. In DNA form, the CDR3 reads TGTGCCAGCAGTGAACTAGCGGGAGAATTAAATGAGCAGTTCTTC.

The chain carries TRBV29-1 and TRBJ2-5, with a possible D match to TRBD1 (5 bases). V gave up 3 bases and J gave up 0 bases, with 14 bases separating them. The CDR3 is 15 amino acids. CDR1 and CDR2 (germline): SQVTM, ANQGSEA. The CDR3 DNA reads TGCAGCGTTGAGGGCAGGGAAGGTTACCAAGAGACCCAGTACTTC. Residues: CSVEGREGYQETQYF.

This chain links TRBV29-1 with TRBJ2-3; TRBD2 is a possible D gene (5 bases). CDR1 SQVTM and CDR2 ANQGSEA come from the germline V gene. The germline V and J ends were trimmed by 3 bases and 1 base, with 11 bases remaining between them. CDR3 length: 14 amino acids. CDR3 protein: CSVDLRAGTDTQYF. DNA of the CDR3: TGCAGCGTTGATCTGCGGGCGGGCACAGATACGCAGTATTTT.

This chain uses TRBV19 with TRBJ2-7; 8 bases match TRBD2. With 4 bases clipped from V and 5 bases from J, the junction kept 16 bases outside the gene matches. The CDR3 consists of 17 residues. The V gene's germline CDR1 is LNHDA and CDR2 SQIVND (reference sequence). The CDR3 region is CASSTPGEAGGYHEQYF. In nucleotides, the CDR3 is TGTGCCAGTAGTACTCCTGGGGAGGCGGGAGGATATCACGAGCAGTACTTC.

The V call is TRBV29-1, the J call TRBJ2-1; TRBD2 aligns across 10 bases. Germline CDR1 reads SQVTM; CDR2 reads ANQGSEA. The CDR3 loop spans 15 amino acids. Trimming took 2 bases from V and 5 from J; bases not matched to a gene: 6. The CDR3 nucleotides are TGCAGCGTTGAACCGGGACTAGCGTCACACAATGAGCAGTTCTTC. Its protein product is CSVEPGLASHNEQFF.

V gene TRBV28 combines with J gene TRBJ2-1, with 12 bases that match TRBD2. CDR1 is MDHEN and CDR2 is SYDVKM in the germline V gene. J was trimmed by 3 bases and V by 5 bases; bases with no gene match: 5. This CDR3 spans 16 amino acids. In nucleotides, the CDR3 is TGTGCCAGCAGTCTATCGACTAGCGGGGGCTACAATGAGCAGTTCTTC. Translated, it gives CASSLSTSGGYNEQFF.

Written as DNA, the CDR3 is TGCGCCAGCAGCGATGGGAGCGTCTCTGGGGCCAACGTCCTGACTTTC. It translates to CASSDGSVSGANVLTF. The V gene is TRBV5-1, the J gene TRBJ2-6; D may be TRBD2 (5 bases). CDR1 is SGHRS and CDR2 is YFSETQ in the germline V gene. Deletions cut 4 bases from V and 0 bases from J, with 11 bases between. The CDR3 is made up of 16 amino acids.

The rearrangement links TRBV11-3 to TRBJ1-2; 9 positions agree with TRBD1. CDR1 is SGHNT and CDR2 is YENEEA in the germline V gene. CDR3 size: 14 residues. V lost 5 bases to trimming and J lost 5 bases; unmatched junction nucleotides: 6. The DNA of the CDR3 is TGTGCCAGCAGCGGACAGACAGGGGGGTATGGCTACACCTTC. Encoded protein: CASSGQTGGYGYTF.

The chain recombines TRBV5-5 with TRBJ1-5, with TRBD1 matching over 9 bases. The V and J ends lost 5 bases and 6 bases, in that order; junction bases with no gene match: 6. The germline gives CDR1 SGHKS, CDR2 YYEKEE (reference sequence). The CDR3 extends over 14 amino acids. CDR3 DNA sequence: TGTGCCAGCAGTAGGGACAGGGCAAGTCAGCCCCAGCATTTT. Encoded protein: CASSRDRASQPQHF.

The gene calls are TRBV27 and TRBJ1-5; possibly TRBD1 for D (6 bases). With 3 bases removed from V and 5 bases from J, the gap between germline ends came to 11 bases. CDR3 length: 14 residues. Per germline, CDR1 MNHEY and CDR2 SMNVEV (reference sequence). CDR3 region: CASSFQGIHQPQHF. The CDR3 nucleotides read TGTGCCAGCAGTTTTCAGGGGATCCATCAGCCCCAGCATTTT.